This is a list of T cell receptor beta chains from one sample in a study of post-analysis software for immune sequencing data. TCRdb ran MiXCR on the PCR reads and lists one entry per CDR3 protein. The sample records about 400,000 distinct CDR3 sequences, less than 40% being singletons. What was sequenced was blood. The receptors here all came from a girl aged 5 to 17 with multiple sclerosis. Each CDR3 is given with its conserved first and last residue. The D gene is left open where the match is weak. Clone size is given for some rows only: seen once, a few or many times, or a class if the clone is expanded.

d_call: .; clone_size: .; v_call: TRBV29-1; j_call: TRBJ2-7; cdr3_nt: TGCAGCGTTGAAGCGGCCCGGACAAGGCATGACTACGAGCAGTACTTC; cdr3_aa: CSVEAARTRHDYEQYF
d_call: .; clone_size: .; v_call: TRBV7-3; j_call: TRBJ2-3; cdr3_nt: TGTGCCAGCAGCTCCCCACCGGGGGCATCCACAGATACGCAGTATTTT; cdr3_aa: CASSSPPGASTDTQYF
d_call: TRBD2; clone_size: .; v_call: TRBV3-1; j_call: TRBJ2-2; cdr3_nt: TGTGCCAGCAGCCGGACTAGCGGGGACACCGGGGAGCTGTTTTTT; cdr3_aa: CASSRTSGDTGELFF
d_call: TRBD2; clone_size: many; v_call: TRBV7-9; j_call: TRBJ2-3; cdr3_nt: TGTGCCAGCAGCTCAGCGAGCGGGGAGGGTCTAGATACGCAGTATTTT; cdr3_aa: CASSSASGEGLDTQYF
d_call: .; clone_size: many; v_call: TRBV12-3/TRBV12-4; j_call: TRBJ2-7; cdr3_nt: TGTGCCAGCAGTTCGTGGACGGTCTCCTACGAGCAGTACTTC; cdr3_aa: CASSSWTVSYEQYF
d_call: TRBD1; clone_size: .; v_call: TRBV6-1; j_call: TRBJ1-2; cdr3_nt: TGTGCCAGCAGTGAACCGGGACAGGGGGCAGGGGACGATGGCTACACCTTC; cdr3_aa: CASSEPGQGAGDDGYTF
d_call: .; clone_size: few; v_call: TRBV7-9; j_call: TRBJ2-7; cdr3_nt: TGTGCCAGCAGCCCCCCAGGTATGGTTCGGGGCAGGGCGGACGAGCAGTACTTC; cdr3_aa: CASSPPGMVRGRADEQYF
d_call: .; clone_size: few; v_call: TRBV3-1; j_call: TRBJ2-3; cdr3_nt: TGTGCCAGCAGCCAAGACGCGGGGGCTTTCGGGGATACGCAGTATTTT; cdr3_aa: CASSQDAGAFGDTQYF
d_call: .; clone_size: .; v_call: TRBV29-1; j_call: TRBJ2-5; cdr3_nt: TGCAGCGTGGACTCGGGGGAAGGAGAGACCCAGCACTTC; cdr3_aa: CSVDSGEGETQHF
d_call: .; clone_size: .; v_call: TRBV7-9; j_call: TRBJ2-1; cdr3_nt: TGTGCCAGCAGCTTTAGGTTTAATGAGCAGTTCTTC; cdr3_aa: CASSFRFNEQFF
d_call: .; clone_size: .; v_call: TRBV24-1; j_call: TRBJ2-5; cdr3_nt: TGTGCCACCAGTGAAGACAGATACAATGAGCAGTACTTC; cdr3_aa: CATSEDRYNEQYF
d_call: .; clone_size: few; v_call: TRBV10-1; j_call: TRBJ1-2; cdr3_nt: TGCGCCAGCAGCCCGGGACCGACTAACTATGGCTACACCTTC; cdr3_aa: CASSPGPTNYGYTF
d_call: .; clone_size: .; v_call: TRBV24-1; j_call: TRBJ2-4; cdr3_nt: TGTGCCACCAGTGGTCAGCACATTCAGTACTTC; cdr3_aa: CATSGQHIQYF
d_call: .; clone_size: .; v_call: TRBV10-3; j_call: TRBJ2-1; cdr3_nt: TGTGCCATCAAGAGGGGCGGGTGGAATGAGCAGTTCTTC; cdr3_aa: CAIKRGGWNEQFF
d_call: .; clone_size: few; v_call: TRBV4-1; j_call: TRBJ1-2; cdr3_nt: TGCGCCAGCAGCCGAGGACATCCCCCGGATGGCTACACCTTC; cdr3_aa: CASSRGHPPDGYTF
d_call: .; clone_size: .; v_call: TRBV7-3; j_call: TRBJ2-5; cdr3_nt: TGTGCCAGCAGTAGCCAGAATCAAGAGACCCAGTACTTC; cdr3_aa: CASSSQNQETQYF